The TCR beta chain described here comes from a study of shared clonotypes between healthy human individuals. Sequencing used immunoSEQ multiplex PCR; TCRdb keeps in-frame clones, though not all of them. The sample holds some 2,500,000 clones, 93% seen once. Donors comprised healthy HIV-negative adults lacking recent acute infections or vaccinations. Each sample came from a Caucasian adult donor living in Nashville, Tennessee. CD45RA+ naive and CD45RA-negative memory subsets were separated from CD4+ cells. The V end was cut by 6 bases, the J end by 0 bases, with 14 bases between. The CDR3 sequence is 14 residues long. Germline CDR1 SQVTM, CDR2 ANQGSEA.

The sequencing input was naive CD4+ T cells from PBMCs. The subset was: CD45RA+ positively selected. The receptor was derived from a young man in good health. Some clones in this sample may be carry-over from other donors' samples. The chain links TRBV29-1 to TRBJ1-1; a possible D gene is TRBD1 (6 bases). DNA of the CDR3: TGCAGCGTGAGCCTTGGGGGCATGAACACTGAAGCTTTCTTT. Translated: CSVSLGGMNTEAFF.